This T cell receptor (beta chain) was documented in a study of blood T cell repertoires in COVID-19. The overall study: In each case, the material was cDNA or gDNA derived from T cells, B-cell-depleted T cells, or PBMCs.

Germline V gene sequence: CDR1 SNHLY, CDR2 FYNNEI. J lost 1 base, V lost 9 bases, and 19 bases had no gene match. CDR3 length equals 19 residues. Libraries were prepared by immunoSEQ multiplex PCR; TCRdb keeps only in-frame clonotypes and omits some of them. The sample lists roughly 180,000 clones, 85% to 90% occurring once. This chain joins TRBV2 and TRBJ2-3, with 10 bases aligning to TRBD1. The TCR originated in a woman aged 55-69 years with acute or convalescent COVID-19. Sequencing was performed on peripheral blood. CDR3 region: CARDSPRDRGQIGTDTQYF. As DNA, the CDR3 is TGTGCCAGAGACTCACCCCGGGACAGGGGTCAGATCGGCACAGATACGCAGTATTTT.